What follows is one T cell receptor beta chain and its context. This clonotype was seen at least ten times. Which antigen it targets is not known. No base quality information exists; no much larger clone differs at one position. The source of the sample is a study of regulatory T cells in long-lasting Graves disease (dated by TCRdb to the early 2020s). With respect to the entire study: Persistent Graves' disease meant more than 5 years of antithyroid drug treatment with TSH receptor autoantibodies that stayed positive. The study was registered as a clinical trial and conducted in China. This study used TCR sequencing and RNA sequencing of peripheral blood to compare persistent Graves' disease patients against newly diagnosed Graves' disease patients. On average, persistent Graves' disease patients in the clinical cohort had been on antithyroid drugs for about 9.3 years. A total of roughly 35 samples underwent TCR sequencing: about 13 from persistent and 20 from newly diagnosed Graves' disease patients. The study at large found these results: Because the primary lesion, thyroid tissue, could not be accessed, the study looked at peripheral blood alone. Preferential use of TRBV28, TRBJ1-2 and TRBJ2-5 was observed in persistent disease, whereas TRBV20-1 and TRBJ2-1 were favored in newly diagnosed disease. Sequencing and analysis were limited to the TCR beta chain. The authors noted that the small sample size was a limitation that may lower accuracy. More public clonotypes were shared among persistent patients (about 2,800) than among newly diagnosed patients (over 900). Lower TCR Shannon entropy and fewer highly expanded clones were observed in persistent Graves' disease patients than in newly diagnosed patients, which suggested clonal expansion.

Trimming removed 6 bases from V and 7 bases from J, leaving 21 bases between the germline ends. The CDR3 spans 15 residues, from the cysteine through the phenylalanine. Only the CDR3 region is kept as DNA, spanning 45 bases read in frame from base 1. CDR1 and CDR2 are drawn from the germline V gene: MDHEN, SYDVKM. Sample time point, as interpreted from the label and publication: persistent/refractory GD, antithyroid drugs over 5 years with positive TRAb. RNA was extracted from PBMCs in TRIzol for both TCR sequencing and RNA sequencing. The diagnosis of Graves' disease followed American Thyroid Association guidelines. Recruitment of patients was carried out at an endocrinology department in Xi'an, China. Each patient gave approximately 10 milliliters of peripheral blood, collected in an EDTA anticoagulant tube. Ficoll Paque Plus density gradient separation was used to isolate PBMCs, and no additional T cell sorting was done. An Agilent 2100 Bioanalyzer and agarose gel were used to check RNA quality, while a NanoDrop 2000 measured RNA concentration.

The receptor library was made with multiplex PCR. The data were produced on an Illumina HiSeq 4000. CDR3 regions were amplified by Arm-PCR with iRepertoire HTBI primers to construct TCR beta libraries. Before sequencing, the PCR products went through gel purification. The study's processing was this. Gene usage analysis of CDR3 amino acid clonotypes relied on the 62 TRBV and 15 or so TRBJ segments identified across samples. COPE and FqMerger were used to merge filtered high-quality paired reads into contigs. BLAST was used to align contigs to IMGT TRBV, TRBD and TRBJ reference genes, with CDR3 defined following IMGT. Any clonotype with a frequency above 0.1% was classified as a highly expanded clone. Repertoire diversity was measured by Shannon entropy, and V-J evenness by the Gini coefficient. A clonotype was considered public if more than one individual shared it. TCRdb cleaned the public reads at Q25 with fastp, built clones with MiXCR and kept in-frame beta chains. Each record represents a unique CDR3 protein, reported with the most common genes and DNA among its rows. TCRdb's processing, not the authors', yielded these V and J calls. Counted in this sample were some 420,000 distinct CDR3 sequences; approximately 23% of them appeared once. The top ten clones comprise less than 15% of the sample.

The chain links TRBV28 with TRBJ2-5; the D assignment is uncertain and may be TRBD1 or TRBD2, with 5 bases supporting each. Sequenced here: peripheral blood mononuclear cells (PBMCs), sampled when the disease was refractory, from a patient treated with antithyroid drugs. The TCR comes from a female donor with Graves disease. The nucleotide sequence reads as follows: TGTGCCAGCAGCCCCACGAGGGGCAGGGCCCGGACCCAGTACTTC. It codes for CASSPTRGRARTQYF.